One sample yielded the 21 T cell receptor beta chains listed below, sequenced in a study of blood T cell repertoires in COVID-19. Generated by immunoSEQ multiplex PCR, the TCRdb table keeps only in-frame clones and is missing some. The data hold fewer than 500,000 clones, with around 90% observed a single time. Sequencing input: PBMCs or T cells enriched from blood (not recorded which). Receptor source: a woman younger than 35 who had recovered from COVID-19.

The rearrangement uses TRBV2 and TRBJ2-5; TRBD2 matches 11 bases. Looked up from germline, CDR1 is SNHLY and CDR2 is FYNNEI. The CDR3 sequence is 15 residues long. V was clipped by 10 bases and J by 7 bases; unmatched bases: 14. CDR3 region: CATKPTSGVGRTQYF. CDR3 in DNA: TGTGCCACCAAACCGACTAGCGGGGTGGGCAGGACCCAGTACTTC.

This sequence joins TRBV7-3 and TRBJ2-5; D gene uncertain. Germline CDR1 SGHTA, CDR2 FQGTGA. This CDR3 is built from 13 residues. The V and J ends lost 2 bases and 4 bases respectively, with 8 bases between them. CDR3 protein: CASSLEVSETQYF. CDR3 DNA sequence: TGTGCCAGCAGCTTAGAGGTCTCAGAGACCCAGTACTTC.

This clone was seen a few times. The chain carries TRBV3-1 (or the pseudogene TRBV3-2) and TRBJ1-6; 7 bases are shared with TRBD1. CDR3 length equals 15 residues. Germline values: CDR1 LGHDT, CDR2 YNNKEL (reference sequence). V lost 5 bases, J lost 4 bases, and 5 bases stayed unmatched. CDR3 nucleotides: TGTGCCAGCAGCGATCCGGGACAGTATAATTCACCCCTCCACTTT. Translation: CASSDPGQYNSPLHF.

The V gene is TRBV7-3, the J gene TRBJ1-6; tentative D call: TRBD1 (6 bases). The CDR3 length is 15 residues. V lost 1 base and J lost 6, with 10 bases in between. Germline-derived CDR1 and CDR2 are SGHTA and FQGTGA. The CDR3 here is CASSLSQGLNSPLHF. As DNA, the CDR3 is TGTGCCAGCAGCTTAAGTCAGGGGCTTAATTCACCCCTCCACTTT.

The V gene is TRBV7-2, the J gene TRBJ1-1, with 8 bases matching TRBD1. With 3 bases clipped from V and 4 bases from J, the junction kept 1 base outside the gene matches. This CDR3 has 13 amino acids. Germline V gives CDR1 SGHTA, CDR2 FQGNSA. CDR3 nucleotides: TGTGCCAGCAGCTTGACAGGGGCCACTGAAGCTTTCTTT. It encodes CASSLTGATEAFF. Complete variable domain (other parts from reference TRBV7-2 and TRBJ1-1): GAGVSQSPSNKVTEKGKDVELRCDPISGHTALYWYRQSLGQGLEFLIYFQGNSAPDKSGLPSDRFSAERTGGSVSTLTIQRTQQEDSAVYLCASSLTGATEAFFGQGTRLTVV.

CDR3 region: CSVGQGEDTQYF. CDR3 nucleotide sequence: TGCAGCGTTGGACAGGGTGAAGATACGCAGTATTTT. V gene TRBV29-1 combines with J gene TRBJ2-3, with 7 bases that match TRBD1. This CDR3 contains 12 residues. Germline V lookup: CDR1 SQVTM, CDR2 ANQGSEA. Germline trimming cut 4 bases from V and 5 bases from J; bases unmatched to any gene: 3.

This rearrangement joins TRBV5-4 to TRBJ2-3, with TRBD2 matching 14 bases. The CDR3 runs 15 residues. Trimming removed 4 bases from V and 6 bases from J; junction bases left unmatched: 4. CDR1 and CDR2 from the germline V gene are SGHNT and YYREEE (reference sequence). Written as DNA, the CDR3 is TGTGCCAGCAGCCCCCGACTAGCGGGGGGGGATACGCAGTATTTT. Protein: CASSPRLAGGDTQYF.

The chain has TRBV19 and TRBJ1-2, with 8 nucleotides matching TRBD1. Germline trimming cut 3 bases from V and 8 bases from J; bases unmatched to any gene: 5. Germline V lookup: CDR1 LNHDA, CDR2 SQIVND (reference sequence). The CDR3 sequence is 13 residues long. CDR3 in DNA: TGTGCCAGTAGTATTCTACAGGGGGACGGCTACACCTTC. Translating gives CASSILQGDGYTF.

The chain has TRBV11-2 and TRBJ2-5, with a possible D match to TRBD2 (5 bases). The ends were cut back, 0 bases at V and 5 bases at J, with 19 bases in the middle. CDR3 size: 17 residues. The germline gives CDR1 SGHAT, CDR2 FQNNGV. The CDR3 protein is CASSLEVVATGSETQYF. The CDR3 DNA reads as TGTGCCAGCAGCTTAGAGGTGGTGGCTACGGGATCGGAGACCCAGTACTTC.

The chain has TRBV30 and TRBJ2-2, with a tentative D call TRBD1 (5 bases). The CDR3 length is 14 residues. The ends were cut back, 0 bases at V and 6 bases at J, with 11 bases in the middle. The germline CDR1 and CDR2 sequences are GTSNPN and SVGIG (reference sequence). DNA of the CDR3: TGTGCCTGGAGTGTAATATTCAGGGCCGGGGAGCTGTTTTTT. It is translated as CAWSVIFRAGELFF.

The chain recombines TRBV30 with TRBJ1-5, with D perhaps matching TRBD1 (5 bases). Germline V lookup: CDR1 GTSNPN, CDR2 SVGIG (reference sequence). The CDR3 is 14 amino acids. The ends were cut back, 2 bases at V and 5 bases at J, with 13 bases in the middle. This CDR3 reads CAWSPLIQDQPQHF. The CDR3 region has the DNA TGTGCCTGGAGTCCTCTTATACAGGATCAGCCCCAGCATTTT.

CDR3 sequence: CATSRYTGAESEQYF. As DNA, the CDR3 is TGTGCCACCAGCAGGTATACAGGGGCGGAATCCGAGCAGTACTTC. The chain employs TRBV15 and TRBJ2-7; TRBD1 matches at 7 bases. From germline, CDR1 is LNHNV and CDR2 YYDKDF (reference sequence). V lost 3 bases, J lost 6 bases, and 11 bases stayed unmatched. The CDR3 contains 15 residues.

The sample holds one count of this clone. The genes are TRBV30 and TRBJ2-5; D is possibly TRBD2 (5 bases). This CDR3 spans 13 amino acids. The V and J ends lost 4 bases and 5 bases respectively, with 14 bases between them. Germline assignment: CDR1 GTSNPN and CDR2 SVGIG (reference sequence). In DNA, the CDR3 is TGTGCCTGGACAACGGGGTTTAGGGAGACCCAGTACTTC. Translated: CAWTTGFRETQYF.

J is TRBJ2-2 and V is TRBV2; 9 bases are a match to TRBD2. The CDR3 length is 15 residues. Trimming removed 2 bases from V and 4 bases from J; junction bases left unmatched: 2. Germline loops: CDR1 SNHLY, CDR2 FYNNEI. The CDR3 reads CASSEYSGGTGELFF. For the CDR3, the DNA is TGTGCCAGCAGTGAATATAGCGGGGGCACCGGGGAGCTGTTTTTT.

V usage is TRBV7-9 and J usage is TRBJ1-5; D unclear. CDR1 SEHNR and CDR2 FQNEAQ come from the germline V gene (reference sequence). The CDR3 runs to 14 residues. V dropped 0 bases and J dropped 5 bases, with 8 bases sitting between them. The DNA of the CDR3 is TGTGCCAGCAGCTTAGCCGGCGGCCATCAGCCCCAGCATTTT. Amino acid sequence: CASSLAGGHQPQHF.

This chain joins TRBV28 and TRBJ1-2; 9 bases align to TRBD1. V lost 5 bases, J lost 6 bases, and 13 bases stayed unmatched. CDR3 length equals 16 residues. The germline gives CDR1 MDHEN, CDR2 SYDVKM. DNA of the CDR3: TGTGCCAGCAGTCCTACCGGGACAGGGTACTACGATGGCTACACCTTC. As protein: CASSPTGTGYYDGYTF.

The rearrangement links TRBV2 to TRBJ2-7, with 7 bases aligning to TRBD1. The CDR3 runs to 15 residues. Germline V gives CDR1 SNHLY, CDR2 FYNNEI. Losses at the gene ends were 6 bases for V and 4 bases for J; bases not matched to a gene: 12. CDR3 coding DNA: TGTGCCAGCAGCCCACGAACAGGGGATTCATACGAGCAGTACTTC. It is translated as CASSPRTGDSYEQYF.

The chain links TRBV9 to TRBJ2-2; possible D gene TRBD2, 6 bases. This CDR3 has 17 amino acids. The ends were cut back, 1 base at V and 0 bases at J, with 13 bases in the middle. From germline, CDR1 is SGDLS and CDR2 YYNGEE. CDR3 bases: TGTGCCAGCAGCGTACCTGAGCGGGCCCCGAACACCGGGGAGCTGTTTTTT. Translation gives CASSVPERAPNTGELFF.

Concerning this clone itself: Within the sample, other DNA sequences also encode this same CDR3. The chain links TRBV28 to TRBJ1-2; D unclear. This CDR3 spans 11 amino acids. V was cut by 4 bases and J by 4 bases, with 4 bases left in between. Germline loops: CDR1 MDHEN, CDR2 SYDVKM. CDR3 sequence reads: CASSSFYGYTF. The CDR3 bases are TGTGCCAGCAGTTCCTTCTATGGCTACACCTTC.

J is TRBJ2-7 and V is TRBV11-2, with a tentative D call TRBD2 (7 bases). Germline V gene sequence: CDR1 SGHAT, CDR2 FQNNGV. This CDR3 has 14 amino acids. Deletions cut 2 bases from V and 2 bases from J, with 10 bases between. CDR3 region: CASSLWGGTYEQYF. The CDR3 DNA is TGTGCCAGCAGCTTATGGGGGGGCACCTACGAGCAGTACTTC.

This clone is a singleton in its sample. V gene TRBV4-1 combines with J gene TRBJ2-3; no definite D call. Per the germline V gene, CDR1 is MGHRA and CDR2 is YSYEKL. Trimming took 1 base from V and 2 from J, leaving 16 bases between them. CDR3 length equals 17 residues. Here the CDR3 reads CASSQVVSSRLTDTQYF. The CDR3, as DNA: TGCGCCAGCAGCCAAGTAGTCTCCTCGCGCCTCACAGATACGCAGTATTTT.